Here is one T cell receptor (beta chain) with its context. Its antigen is unidentified. Researchers reported that TCR beta cDNA libraries carried unique molecular identifiers. Using its own MiXCR run on the PCR reads, TCRdb lists one record per CDR3 protein. The table has some 890,000 distinct CDR3 sequences, about 53% seen once; the top ten hold approximately 4.5%. This sample is drawn from a study of post-analysis software for immune sequencing data. Study at large: Clinical courses comprised relapsing-remitting, secondary progressive and progressive-relapsing multiple sclerosis.

CDR3 length: 13 residues. V lost 0 bases and J lost 7, with 12 bases in between. In germline, CDR1 is DFQATT, CDR2 SNEGSKA (reference sequence). Overall study results and limits: The five TRBV segments detected at higher frequency in patients than in controls included TRBV5-6, TRBV5-1 and TRBV20-1.

The chain links TRBV20-1 to TRBJ1-1; D ambiguous. Sequences were obtained from blood. The sequence was obtained from a girl aged 5-17 years with multiple sclerosis. Here the CDR3 reads CSARDPTPDEAFF. DNA of the CDR3: TGCAGTGCTAGAGATCCCACGCCGGATGAAGCTTTCTTT.